The 22 T cell receptor beta chains presented below share a single source sample, sequenced in a study of T cells in tuberculosis. Profiled with immunoSEQ multiplex PCR; TCRdb holds only in-frame clones, not every one. The data contain tens of thousands of clones, 95% to 98% of them singletons. Sequenced material: PBMCs. The receptors were gathered from a donor between 10 and 35 years old with latent tuberculosis or without tuberculosis infection.

This clone was counted between two and nine times. J is TRBJ2-1 and V is TRBV5-6; a weak D match, TRBD2 (6 bases). Trimming cost V 0 bases and J 0 bases, with 10 bases left between them. The CDR3 extends over 16 amino acids. Germline lookup yields CDR1 SGHDT and CDR2 YYEEEE. The CDR3: CASSLGAGSSYNEQFF. Written as DNA, the CDR3 is TGTGCCAGCAGCTTGGGAGCGGGCAGCTCCTACAATGAGCAGTTCTTC.

The J gene is TRBJ2-6, the V gene TRBV30; D ambiguous. The CDR3 is 17 residues long. Germline V lookup: CDR1 GTSNPN, CDR2 SVGIG (reference sequence). Between the trimmed V and J ends, which lost 0 bases and 3 bases, there was a span of 15 bases. Here the CDR3 reads CAWSVQVLSGGANVLTF. CDR3 nucleotide sequence: TGTGCCTGGAGTGTACAAGTACTCTCGGGTGGGGCCAACGTCCTGACTTTC.

The chain combines TRBV5-1 with TRBJ2-5; 11 nucleotides line up with TRBD2. The CDR3 runs to 17 residues. Trimming took 1 base from V and 1 from J; bases not matched to a gene: 6. Germline CDR1 reads SGHRS; CDR2 reads YFSETQ. DNA for the CDR3: TGCGCCAGCAGCTTGAACAGACTAGCGGGGTCCCAAGAGACCCAGTACTTC. Translated: CASSLNRLAGSQETQYF.

The chain employs TRBV28 and TRBJ1-2, with TRBD1 matching 8 bases. The length of the CDR3 is 22 residues. J gave up 5 bases and V 8 bases, and 34 bases lay outside the gene matches. Per the germline V gene, CDR1 is MDHEN and CDR2 is SYDVKM. CDR3 sequence: CASANGQGGNLRDWIASYGYTF. The DNA of the CDR3 is TGTGCCAGCGCAAACGGACAGGGAGGAAACCTTAGAGATTGGATTGCCAGTTATGGCTACACCTTC.

As concerns this clone: Germline and junction disagree at one end, which may indicate a read error. The J gene is TRBJ1-4, the V gene TRBV27; maybe TRBD1 (6 bases). Germline assignment: CDR1 MNHEY and CDR2 SMNVEV (reference sequence). CDR3 length: 13 amino acids. The CDR3 is CASSPGPGARSHF. The CDR3, as DNA: TGTGCCAGCTCCCCGGGGCCAGGGGCGCGGAGTCACTTT.

The chain couples TRBV7-3 to TRBJ1-1, with TRBD1 identical over 8 bases. V was clipped by 6 bases and J by 2 bases; unmatched bases: 8. The CDR3 has 15 amino acids. CDR1 and CDR2 from the germline V gene are SGHTA and FQGTGA. The CDR3 nucleotides read TGTGCCAGCAGTCAAACAGGGGGGTTAAACACTGAAGCTTTCTTT. The encoded protein is CASSQTGGLNTEAFF.

The chain couples TRBV29-1 to TRBJ2-6; no clear D gene. CDR3 size: 13 residues. The V gene's germline CDR1 is SQVTM and CDR2 ANQGSEA. V lost 1 base to trimming and J lost 1 base, with 2 bases between them. CDR3 protein: CSVEVSGANVLTF. CDR3 nucleotides: TGCAGCGTTGAAGTATCTGGGGCCAACGTCCTGACTTTC. The complete variable domain, with remaining parts taken from reference TRBV29-1 and TRBJ2-6, reads SAVISQKPSRDICQRGTSLTIQCQVDSQVTMMFWYRQQPGQSLTLIATANQGSEATYESGFVIDKFPISRPNLTFSTLTVSNMSPEDSSIYLCSVEVSGANVLTFGAGSRLTVL.

The chain employs TRBV5-1 and TRBJ2-6, with 9 bases that match TRBD1. With V trimmed by 2 bases and J by 4 bases, 4 bases remained unmatched. Germline loops: CDR1 SGHRS, CDR2 YFSETQ. The CDR3 length is 16 residues. The CDR3 spells CASSLQGAGGANVLTF. The DNA for the CDR3 is TGCGCCAGCAGCTTACAGGGGGCCGGAGGGGCCAACGTCCTGACTTTC.

V gene TRBV7-9 combines with J gene TRBJ2-2, with 12 nucleotides matching TRBD1. V lost 5 bases to trimming and J lost 7 bases; unmatched junction nucleotides: 8. In germline, CDR1 is SEHNR, CDR2 FQNEAQ (reference sequence). The CDR3 loop spans 16 amino acids. Here the CDR3 DNA reads TGTGCCAGCAGCCATGGCGGGACAGGGGGCATCGGGGAGCTGTTTTTT. Protein: CASSHGGTGGIGELFF.

The rearrangement links TRBV6-1 to TRBJ1-1, with D perhaps matching TRBD1 (6 bases). This CDR3 contains 15 residues. The germline V and J ends were trimmed by 5 bases and 0 bases, with 13 bases remaining between them. Germline-derived CDR1 and CDR2 are MNHNS and SASEGT. The CDR3, as DNA: TGTGCCAGCAGTCCTCGGACAGTACTGAACACTGAAGCTTTCTTT. Residues: CASSPRTVLNTEAFF.

The chain recombines TRBV6-4 with TRBJ2-7, with a tentative D call TRBD2 (5 bases). The length of the CDR3 is 14 residues. Per germline, CDR1 MRHNA and CDR2 SNTAGT. V was cut by 4 bases and J by 0 bases, with 10 bases left in between. In DNA form, the CDR3 reads TGTGCCAGCAGTGTGAACGGGGACTCCTACGAGCAGTACTTC. Translation: CASSVNGDSYEQYF.

The rearrangement links TRBV7-2 to TRBJ2-1, with TRBD1 as a possible D gene (5 bases). Germline loops: CDR1 SGHTA, CDR2 FQGNSA. Trimming cost V 2 bases and J 6 bases, with 14 bases left between them. This CDR3 spans 15 amino acids. CDR3: CASSLSQGLGNEQFF. DNA for the CDR3: TGTGCCAGCAGCTTAAGTCAGGGCTTAGGCAATGAGCAGTTCTTC.

The genes are TRBV5-1 and TRBJ2-1, with TRBD2 matching over 7 bases. V shed 4 bases and J 0 bases; nucleotides not matched to a gene: 10. Germline loops: CDR1 SGHRS, CDR2 YFSETQ. The CDR3 extends over 17 amino acids. This CDR3 reads CASSRGTRGSSYNEQFF. The CDR3 coding sequence is TGCGCCAGCAGCCGGGGTACCCGCGGGAGCTCCTACAATGAGCAGTTCTTC. Based on the CDR3 plus reference TRBV5-1 and TRBJ2-1, the full variable domain is KAGVTQTPRYLIKTRGQQVTLSCSPISGHRSVSWYQQTPGQGLQFLFEYFSETQRNKGNFPGRFSGRQFSNSRSEMNVSTLELGDSALYLCASSRGTRGSSYNEQFFGPGTRLTVL.

The rearrangement links TRBV29-1 to TRBJ1-1; D possibly corresponds to TRBD1 (6 bases). The CDR3 is 15 amino acids. Trimming pared 3 bases from V and 2 bases from J, leaving 16 bases between. From germline, CDR1 is SQVTM and CDR2 ANQGSEA. CDR3 bases: TGCAGCGTTGATGGACTAGGACAGAAAAACACTGAAGCTTTCTTT. This codes for CSVDGLGQKNTEAFF.

V and J are TRBV7-2 and TRBJ2-4; D may be TRBD2 (6 bases). Trimming stripped 5 bases from V and 8 bases from J, with 16 bases between. The CDR3 totals 14 residues. Germline V CDR1 and CDR2: SGHTA, FQGNSA. The chain's CDR3 is CASSPGTGGDIQYF. CDR3 DNA sequence: TGTGCCAGCAGCCCCGGGACTGGTGGGGACATTCAGTACTTC.

The V and J genes are TRBV30 and TRBJ2-7; D unclear. Trimming pared 2 bases from V and 8 bases from J, leaving 10 bases between. The CDR3 contains 11 residues. The germline CDR1 and CDR2 sequences are GTSNPN and SVGIG (reference sequence). The CDR3 DNA is TGTGCCTGGAGTAAAACAGAGCAGCAGTACTTC. Translating gives CAWSKTEQQYF.

J is TRBJ1-1 and V is TRBV19, with D possibly matching TRBD1 (5 bases). CDR3 length: 17 amino acids. Germline CDR1 reads LNHDA; CDR2 reads SQIVND (reference sequence). V was clipped by 3 bases and J by 0 bases, with 17 bases between them. The CDR3 sequence is CASSIPGQGAMNTEAFF. The CDR3 nucleotides are TGTGCCAGTAGTATCCCAGGGCAGGGCGCTATGAACACTGAAGCTTTCTTT.

The chain is built from TRBV9 and TRBJ2-7, with 9 bases identical to TRBD1. Germline lookup yields CDR1 SGDLS and CDR2 YYNGEE. The CDR3 runs 16 residues. V shed 3 bases, J shed 2 bases, and the junction held 9 bases outside the gene matches. CDR3 protein: CASSAGPGTGPYEQYF. In nucleotides, the CDR3 is TGTGCCAGCAGCGCTGGCCCTGGGACAGGGCCCTACGAGCAGTACTTC.

This chain connects TRBV6-6 to TRBJ2-1, with 13 bases that match TRBD2. Germline lookup yields CDR1 MNHNY and CDR2 SVGAGI (reference sequence). The junction had 7 bases not matched to a gene; V was cut back by 6 bases and J by 8 bases. The CDR3 covers 15 residues. DNA for the CDR3: TGTGCCAGCAGGGATAGGACTAGCGGGAGCGATGAGCAGTTCTTC. Protein sequence: CASRDRTSGSDEQFF.

V usage is TRBV30 and J usage is TRBJ2-7, with D tentatively TRBD1 (5 bases). CDR1 and CDR2 (germline): GTSNPN, SVGIG (reference sequence). The V gene lost 4 bases and the J gene lost 0 bases, with 10 bases spanning the gap. The CDR3 is 13 residues long. The CDR3 loop reads CAWKAQVSYEQYF. The CDR3 DNA sequence: TGTGCCTGGAAGGCACAGGTCTCCTACGAGCAGTACTTC.

The chain employs TRBV12-5 and TRBJ1-2, with D tentatively TRBD1 (6 bases). Per germline, CDR1 LGHNT and CDR2 FRNRAP. The CDR3 length is 12 residues. V shed 4 bases and J shed 7 bases, with 10 bases lying between them. Written as DNA, the CDR3 is TGTGCTAGTGGTTCAGGGGTCGGTGGCTACACCTTC. Its protein product is CASGSGVGGYTF.

CDR3: CASSIFRGRDQPQHF. CDR3 sequence (DNA): TGTGCCAGTAGTATTTTCAGGGGGCGCGATCAGCCCCAGCATTTT. The V call is TRBV19, the J call TRBJ1-5; 8 bases align to TRBD1. The ends lost 3 bases at V and 5 bases at J; junction bases unmatched: 6. Germline lookup yields CDR1 LNHDA and CDR2 SQIVND (reference sequence). The CDR3 totals 15 residues.